This TCR beta chain is drawn from a study of T cell responses to AZD1222 COVID-19 vaccine. Clones were read by immunoSEQ multiplex PCR, and TCRdb kept only the in-frame ones, dropping some. The sample consists of 100,000 to 120,000 clones, around nine tenths of them appearing once. About this clone itself: The target antigen is unknown.

V was clipped by 1 base and J by 9 bases; unmatched bases: 8. Looked up from germline, CDR1 is LGHNA and CDR2 is YSLEER. The CDR3 extends over 15 amino acids. Whole-study findings and limits: Researchers report vaccine-associated CD4 TCRs spanning spike, with dominance at 160-218 and 743-854. Just five or six AZD1222 recipients were seropositive at baseline. Every sample of the repertoires postdated the peak T cell response. The donor cohort was predominantly white British with a female majority, and clonal diversity may have been underestimated.

The source of this sequence is an adult who received the AZD1222 COVID-19 vaccine. The specimen was peripheral blood, collected 28 days after the second AZD1222 dose. This chain connects TRBV4-3 to TRBJ2-1, with TRBD2 identical over 8 bases. CDR3 DNA sequence: TGCGCCAGCAGCCAAGCGGGACTAGACCGTTTTGAGCAGTTCTTC. Translating it yields CASSQAGLDRFEQFF.